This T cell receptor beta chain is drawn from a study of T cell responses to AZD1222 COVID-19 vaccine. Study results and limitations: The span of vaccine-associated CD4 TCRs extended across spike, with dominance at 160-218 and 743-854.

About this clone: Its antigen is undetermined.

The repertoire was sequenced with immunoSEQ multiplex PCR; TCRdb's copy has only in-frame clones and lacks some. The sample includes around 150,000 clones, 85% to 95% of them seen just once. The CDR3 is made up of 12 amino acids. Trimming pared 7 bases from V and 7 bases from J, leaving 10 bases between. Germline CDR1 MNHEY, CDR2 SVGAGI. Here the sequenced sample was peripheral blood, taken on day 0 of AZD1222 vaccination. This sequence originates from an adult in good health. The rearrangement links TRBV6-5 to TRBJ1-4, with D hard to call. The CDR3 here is CASNHLGEKLFF. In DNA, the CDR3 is TGTGCCAGCAACCATTTGGGTGAAAAACTGTTTTTT.